This entry lists 5 T cell receptor beta chains sequenced from one sample in a study of HIV-infected patients and healthy controls. Antiretroviral therapy had run roughly three months, about 14 weeks, before follow-up blood collection. Whole blood was used without fractionation, so all unsorted peripheral T cells were included. Around 530 ng RNA was reverse transcribed with alpha and beta constant-region primers. Using multiplexing indices, alpha and beta chain libraries were generated apart by chain-specific third strand synthesis. TCRdb fed the 5' RACE reads into MiXCR, producing one record per CDR3 protein. The sample shows around 20,000 distinct CDR3 sequences, 8.5% to 9% of them seen only once. The sequencing here drew on blood, taken during antiretroviral therapy. The receptors were gathered from an adult with HIV infection.

This clonotype appeared many times. The rearrangement joins TRBV28 to TRBJ1-2, with D perhaps matching TRBD1 (6 bases). CDR3 length: 15 amino acids. The germline CDR1 and CDR2 sequences are MDHEN and SYDVKM. Trimming removed 3 bases from V and 7 bases from J, with 18 bases in between. CDR3 residues: CASSFEPRTVGGYTF. As DNA, the CDR3 is TGTGCCAGCAGTTTTGAACCTCGGACAGTTGGTGGCTACACCTTC.

This clonotype was seen many times. The chain couples TRBV24-1 to TRBJ2-1; TRBD2 matches 8 bases. With V trimmed by 3 bases and J by 2 bases, 5 bases remained unmatched. There are 16 residues in the CDR3. Germline V lookup: CDR1 KGHDR, CDR2 SFDVKD. CDR3 DNA sequence: TGTGCCACCAGTGATCCTGCTAGCGGGCCCTACAATGAGCAGTTCTTC. It encodes CATSDPASGPYNEQFF.

This clonotype was observed at least ten times. CDR3 protein: CSVTRTALGEQYF. In nucleotides, the CDR3 is TGCAGCGTTACTAGAACCGCCTTGGGTGAGCAGTACTTC. V and J are TRBV29-1 and TRBJ2-7; maybe TRBD2 (5 bases). Trimming left V 5 bases short and J 7 bases short, with 18 bases between. Germline CDR1 SQVTM, CDR2 ANQGSEA. The CDR3 loop spans 13 amino acids.

This clonotype was observed many times. The CDR3 DNA is TGTGCCAGCAGTGATAGCGGGGGGGCCTCGATATACAATGAGCAGTTCTTC. It specifies CASSDSGGASIYNEQFF. The rearrangement links TRBV6-4 to TRBJ2-1, with TRBD2 identical over 11 bases. CDR1 and CDR2 from the germline V gene are MRHNA and SNTAGT. Unmatched junction bases numbered 8, after V lost 3 bases and J lost 4 bases. This CDR3 spans 17 amino acids.

This clonotype has a count of ten or more. The chain has TRBV28 and TRBJ1-1; perhaps TRBD1 as D (5 bases). Germline V gene data show CDR1 as MDHEN and CDR2 as SYDVKM. This CDR3 region has 14 residues. Between the trimmed V and J ends, which lost 7 bases and 1 base, there was a span of 13 bases. Written as DNA, the CDR3 is TGTGCCAGCACTCTAGCAGGGCCGAACACTGAAGCTTTCTTT. It specifies CASTLAGPNTEAFF.